This T cell receptor beta chain was recovered during a study of regulatory T cells in long-lasting Graves disease. The time point is: newly diagnosed GD, antithyroid drugs for less than 3 months. From RNA extracted from PBMCs, the TCR library was made. Peripheral blood, 8.5 to 10 milliliters per patient, was collected in EDTA tubes. This CDR3 region has 13 residues. CDR1 SGHRS and CDR2 YFSETQ come from the germline V gene. Trimming left V 6 bases short and J 3 bases short, with 12 bases between. With iRepertoire HTBI primers and Arm-PCR of CDR3 regions, TCR beta libraries were built. The authors' processing: Spanning all samples, the identified segments comprised some 62 TRBV and around 13 TRBJ. TCRdb fed the multiplex PCR reads into MiXCR, producing one record per CDR3 protein. For this entry, the V and J calls and clone size follow TCRdb and not the study's own pipeline. Seen here are under 450,000 distinct CDR3 sequences, 16% observed once, and the top ten hold around 21%.

These sequences were also reported in another study, on T cells in Graves' hyperthyroidism and ophthalmopathy. Turning to that study: An initial round of RT-PCR targeting the TCR CDR3 relied on the HTBI primer set.

The receptor was derived from a woman younger than 30 with Graves disease. The sequenced sample was peripheral blood mononuclear cells (PBMCs), obtained at new diagnosis, from a patient treated with antithyroid drugs. This chain joins TRBV5-1 and TRBJ2-5; perhaps TRBD2 as D (6 bases). DNA of the CDR3: TGCGCCAGCACCCTGGGAGGTGAAGAGACCCAGTACTTC. It is translated as CASTLGGEETQYF.